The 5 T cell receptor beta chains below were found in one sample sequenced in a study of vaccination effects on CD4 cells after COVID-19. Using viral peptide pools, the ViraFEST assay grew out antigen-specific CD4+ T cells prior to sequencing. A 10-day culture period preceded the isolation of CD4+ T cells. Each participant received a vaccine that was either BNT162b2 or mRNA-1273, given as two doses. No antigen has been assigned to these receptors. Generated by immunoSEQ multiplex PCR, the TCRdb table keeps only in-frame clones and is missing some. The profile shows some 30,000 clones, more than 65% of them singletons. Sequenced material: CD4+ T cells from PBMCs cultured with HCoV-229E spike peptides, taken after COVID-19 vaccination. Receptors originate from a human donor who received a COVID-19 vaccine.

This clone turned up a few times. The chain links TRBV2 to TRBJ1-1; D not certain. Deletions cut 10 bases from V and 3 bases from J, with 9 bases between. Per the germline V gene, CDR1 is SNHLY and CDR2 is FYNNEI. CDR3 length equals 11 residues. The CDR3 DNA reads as TGTGCCACCCGGGATTACACTGAAGCTTTCTTT. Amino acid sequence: CATRDYTEAFF.

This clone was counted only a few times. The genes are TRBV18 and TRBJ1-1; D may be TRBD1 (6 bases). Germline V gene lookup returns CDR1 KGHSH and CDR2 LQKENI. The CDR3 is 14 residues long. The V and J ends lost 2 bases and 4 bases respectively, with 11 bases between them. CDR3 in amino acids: CASSPGPGATEAFF. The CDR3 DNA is TGTGCCAGCTCACCAGGCCCGGGGGCCACTGAAGCTTTCTTT.

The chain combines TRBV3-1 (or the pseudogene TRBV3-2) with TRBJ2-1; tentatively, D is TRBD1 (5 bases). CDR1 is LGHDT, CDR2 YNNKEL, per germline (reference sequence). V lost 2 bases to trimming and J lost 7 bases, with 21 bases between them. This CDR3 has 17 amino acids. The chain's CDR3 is CASSQKQAYIGGNEQFF. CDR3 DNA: TGTGCCAGCAGCCAAAAACAGGCATATATCGGTGGAAATGAGCAGTTCTTC.

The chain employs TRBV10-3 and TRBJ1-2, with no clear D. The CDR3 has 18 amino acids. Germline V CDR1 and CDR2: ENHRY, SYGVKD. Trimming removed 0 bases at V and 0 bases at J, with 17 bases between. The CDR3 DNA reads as TGTGCCATCAGTGAGTCCCCGGGCAATTCTAACCCTAACTATGGCTACACCTTC. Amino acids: CAISESPGNSNPNYGYTF.

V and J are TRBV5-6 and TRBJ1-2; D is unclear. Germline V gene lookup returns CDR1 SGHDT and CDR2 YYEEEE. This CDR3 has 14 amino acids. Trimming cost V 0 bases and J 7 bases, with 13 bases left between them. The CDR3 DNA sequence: TGTGCCAGCAGCTTGGTAGTAGGGAAGGTTGGCTACACCTTC. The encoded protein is CASSLVVGKVGYTF.